This TCR beta chain was sequenced for a study of blood T cell repertoires in COVID-19. About the research overall: Acute and convalescent COVID-19 samples came from the United States, Italy and Spain. PBMCs, B-cell-depleted T cells, or T cells provided the cDNA or gDNA that made up the material.

Study processing details: Nucleated cell number was recorded as an estimate derived from reference gene primer amplification. Method: immunoSEQ multiplex PCR; TCRdb's copy keeps in-frame clones and lacks some. V and J calls plus clone size are reproduced from that table; the DNA served to infer D and trimming. The data show 50,000 or so clones, under 90% seen once. Trimming removed 9 bases from V and 0 bases from J, with 13 bases in between. From germline, CDR1 is SGHDT and CDR2 YYEEEE. The CDR3 totals 13 residues. The sample was peripheral blood. The rearrangement uses TRBV5-6 and TRBJ2-7; no clear D gene. This TCR derives from a human donor in a cohort sampled during active COVID-19. CDR3: CATSSASSYEQYF. In nucleotides, the CDR3 is TGTGCCACCTCCTCCGCTAGCTCCTACGAGCAGTACTTC.